This T cell receptor beta chain originates from a study of technical replicates of blood from several donors. Here immunoSEQ multiplex PCR was the method, and the copy in TCRdb shows in-frame clones only, minus some. The profile shows some 77,000 clones, 86% of them singletons. V shed 5 bases and J 3 bases; nucleotides not matched to a gene: 9. CDR1 is SGHTA and CDR2 is FQGNSA in the germline V gene. This CDR3 spans 17 amino acids. Material: PBMCs. The chain has TRBV7-2 and TRBJ2-7; 14 bases agree with TRBD2. The sequence was collected from a human donor in good health. Some clones in this sample may be carry-over from other donors' samples. CDR3 in amino acids: CASSTRTGTSGSYEQYF. The CDR3 nucleotides are TGTGCCAGCAGCACGCGCACCGGGACTAGCGGGAGCTACGAGCAGTACTTC.